The entry below describes one T cell receptor beta chain. The antigen is unknown. These data are taken from a study of T cell responses to AZD1222 COVID-19 vaccine. Findings and limits, study-wide: Vaccination with two AZD1222 doses was followed by a rise in Spike-specific TCR breadth and depth. Sampling that yielded the repertoires occurred only after the peak T cell response.

Germline CDR1 reads LNHDA; CDR2 reads SQIVND (reference sequence). This CDR3 spans 15 amino acids. V gave up 3 bases and J gave up 4 bases, with 15 bases separating them. TCRdb's table, derived via immunoSEQ multiplex PCR, lists solely in-frame clones and lacks some. The sample contains 130,000 to 150,000 clones, 90% of which appear only once. The specimen was peripheral blood, collected on day 0 of AZD1222 vaccination. This TCR was sampled from an adult in good health. The chain employs TRBV19 and TRBJ1-2; tentative D call: TRBD1 (6 bases). The CDR3 coding sequence is TGTGCCAGTAGTATGGGAGGGGGGCTTGCCTATGGCTACACCTTC. Translation gives CASSMGGGLAYGYTF.